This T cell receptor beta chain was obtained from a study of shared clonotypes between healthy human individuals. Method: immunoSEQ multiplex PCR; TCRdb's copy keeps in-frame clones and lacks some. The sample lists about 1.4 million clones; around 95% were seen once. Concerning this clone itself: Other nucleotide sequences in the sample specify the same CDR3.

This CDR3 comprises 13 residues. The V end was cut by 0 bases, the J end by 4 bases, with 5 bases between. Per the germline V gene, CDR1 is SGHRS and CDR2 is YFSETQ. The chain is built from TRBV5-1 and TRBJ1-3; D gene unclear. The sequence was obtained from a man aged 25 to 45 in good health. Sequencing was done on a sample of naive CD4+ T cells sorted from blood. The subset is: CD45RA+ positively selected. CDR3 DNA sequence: TGCGCCAGCAGCTTGGGTACGGGAAACACCATATATTTT. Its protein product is CASSLGTGNTIYF.